This T cell receptor beta chain was sequenced for a study of regulatory T cells in long-lasting Graves disease. Study background: It was over 5 years of antithyroid drugs, with positive TSH receptor antibodies, that meant persistent Graves' disease. Study-wide points: The researchers studied only peripheral blood, not thyroid tissue.

As for time point: persistent/refractory GD, antithyroid drugs over 5 years with positive TRAb. The TCR library was prepared using RNA isolated from PBMCs. Recruitment took place at an endocrinology department in Xi'an, China. This CDR3 contains 14 residues. CDR1 LNHNV and CDR2 YYDKDF come from the germline V gene (reference sequence). Trimming took 1 base from V and 3 from J, leaving 7 bases between them. Comments on this clonotype: Its antigen remains unidentified.

iRepertoire HTBI primers and Arm-PCR of CDR3 regions built TCR beta libraries. TCRdb reprocessed the multiplex PCR reads with MiXCR, giving one entry per CDR3 protein. The sample carries fewer than 550,000 distinct CDR3 sequences, roughly a fifth recorded once. Sequencing used peripheral blood mononuclear cells (PBMCs), obtained when the disease was refractory, from a patient treated with antithyroid drugs. The receptor was derived from a female donor with Graves disease. The V and J genes are TRBV15 and TRBJ1-3, with a weak D call TRBD1 (5 bases). CDR3: CATSRGGIGNTIYF. CDR3 coding DNA: TGTGCCACCAGCAGAGGGGGGATTGGAAACACCATATATTTT.